What follows are 10 T cell receptor beta chains derived from one specimen sequenced in a study of cytomegalovirus exposure and HLA in healthy donors. The PCR had 60 Vbeta and 13 Jbeta primers. Repertoires were generated with immunoSEQ multiplex PCR, while TCRdb's copy carries only in-frame clones and drops some. This table lists around 200,000 clones. Material: PBMCs. The receptors stem from a woman aged 25 to 39 in good health and CMV-seropositive.

The V call is TRBV25-1, the J call TRBJ1-6; TRBD1 matches at 7 bases. V trimming: 2 bases; J trimming: 5 bases; junction bases outside the gene matches: 6. Per the germline V gene, CDR1 is MGHDK and CDR2 is SYGVNS. The CDR3 has 16 amino acids. As DNA, the CDR3 is TGTGCCAGCAGTGAACCGGGACAGAGGAATAATTCACCCCTCCACTTT. Translated, it gives CASSEPGQRNNSPLHF.

The chain uses TRBV7-6 and TRBJ2-7; possibly TRBD1 for D (6 bases). CDR3 length: 14 amino acids. CDR1 is SGHVS and CDR2 is FNYEAQ in the germline V gene. Deletions cut 4 bases from V and 6 bases from J, with 16 bases between. CDR3 protein: CASSSLTGGGEQYF. CDR3 DNA sequence: TGTGCCAGCAGCTCATTGACAGGTGGTGGCGAGCAGTACTTC.

CDR3 residues: CASSRHVNTEAFF. CDR3 coding DNA: TGTGCCAGCAGCCGACACGTGAACACTGAAGCTTTCTTT. The gene calls are TRBV5-6 and TRBJ1-1, with D unresolved. CDR1 and CDR2 from the germline V gene are SGHDT and YYEEEE. Trimming stripped 4 bases from V and 0 bases from J, with 7 bases between. CDR3 length: 13 residues. Together with reference TRBV5-6 and TRBJ1-1, the CDR3 gives the full variable domain: DAGVTQSPTHLIKTRGQQVTLRCSPKSGHDTVSWYQQALGQGPQFIFQYYEEEERQRGNFPDRFSGHQFPNYSSELNVNALLLGDSALYLCASSRHVNTEAFFGQGTRLTVV.

The chain has TRBV5-6 and TRBJ1-6; weak D call: TRBD1 (5 bases). This CDR3 is built from 19 residues. Germline V gives CDR1 SGHDT, CDR2 YYEEEE. The V gene lost 2 bases and the J gene lost 2 bases, with 20 bases spanning the gap. CDR3 bases: TGTGCCAGCAGCTTAACAGGAGCTTCCCCAGCCACCTATAATTCACCCCTCCACTTT. Protein: CASSLTGASPATYNSPLHF. Full variable domain (outside the CDR3, taken from reference TRBV5-6 and TRBJ1-6): DAGVTQSPTHLIKTRGQQVTLRCSPKSGHDTVSWYQQALGQGPQFIFQYYEEEERQRGNFPDRFSGHQFPNYSSELNVNALLLGDSALYLCASSLTGASPATYNSPLHFGNGTRLTVT.

The rearrangement uses TRBV28 and TRBJ2-1, with 9 bases aligning to TRBD1. J gave up 5 bases and V 2 bases, and 10 bases lay outside the gene matches. Germline CDR1 and CDR2: MDHEN and SYDVKM. CDR3 length equals 17 residues. As DNA, the CDR3 is TGTGCCAGCAGTTTACCCCCCGGGACAGGGATAGACAATGAGCAGTTCTTC. This codes for CASSLPPGTGIDNEQFF.

This rearrangement joins TRBV6-6 to TRBJ2-7; D is unresolved. Germline CDR1 reads MNHNY; CDR2 reads SVGAGI (reference sequence). V lost 2 bases and J 1 base, leaving 9 bases between the germline ends. CDR3 length: 14 amino acids. CDR3 nucleotides: TGTGCCAGCAGTTACCCCCAGGTATCCTACGAGCAGTACTTC. Its protein is CASSYPQVSYEQYF.

This chain links TRBV11-2 with TRBJ1-1, with 7 bases that match TRBD1. The CDR3 has 16 residues. CDR1 is SGHAT, CDR2 FQNNGV, per germline. V was clipped by 2 bases and J by 6 bases; unmatched bases: 12. The CDR3 here is CASSLNGGGGGSEAFF. CDR3 nucleotides: TGTGCCAGCAGCTTAAACGGCGGAGGGGGCGGCTCTGAAGCTTTCTTT.

The genes are TRBV4-1 and TRBJ1-1; D might be TRBD1 (5 bases). The germline gives CDR1 MGHRA, CDR2 YSYEKL. The CDR3 extends over 19 amino acids. The V and J ends lost 4 bases and 3 bases respectively, with 27 bases between them. The DNA of the CDR3 is TGCGCCAGCAGCCCCCTCCTCCGAAAAATGTCAGGGTTGGACACTGAAGCTTTCTTT. It translates to CASSPLLRKMSGLDTEAFF.

Here the CDR3 reads CASSLVAGGTGEQYF. The CDR3 DNA reads as TGTGCCAGCAGCTTGGTGGCGGGGGGTACGGGGGAGCAGTACTTC. This chain links TRBV5-8 with TRBJ2-7, with 8 bases fitting TRBD2. This CDR3 contains 15 residues. Trimming removed 0 bases from V and 7 bases from J; junction bases left unmatched: 9. The germline V gene encodes CDR1 SGHTS and CDR2 YDEGEE. Combining the CDR3 with reference TRBV5-8 and TRBJ2-7 gives the whole variable domain EAGVTQSPTHLIKTRGQQATLRCSPISGHTSVYWYQQALGLGLQFLLWYDEGEERNRGNFPPRFSGRQFPNYSSELNVNALELEDSALYLCASSLVAGGTGEQYFGPGTRLTVT.

Notes on this clone: The CDR3 does not close with the conserved phenylalanine or tryptophan, likely indicating a read error. This chain connects TRBV6-6 to TRBJ1-5; D perhaps matches TRBD1 (6 bases). CDR1 is MNHNY and CDR2 is SVGAGI in the germline V gene (reference sequence). V was pared by 2 bases and J by 3 bases, with 8 bases between. There are 14 residues in the CDR3. In nucleotides, the CDR3 is TGTGCCAGCAGTTACGGACAGACCAATCAGCCCCAGCATTCT. Its protein product is CASSYGQTNQPQHS.